These 2 T cell receptor beta chains were sequenced from one sample in a study of blood T cell repertoires in COVID-19. Clones were read by immunoSEQ multiplex PCR, and TCRdb kept only the in-frame ones, dropping some. The sample lists approximately 120,000 clones; 85% were seen once. The material sequenced was peripheral blood. The receptor source for this set is a human donor in a cohort sampled during active COVID-19.

The gene calls are TRBV21-1 and TRBJ1-5; TRBD1 is the table's D call, not checked against the DNA. TRBV21-1 is listed as a pseudogene. The CDR3 contains 16 residues. The CDR3 protein is CASSEKDRGLRQPQHF. The CDR3 DNA is TGTGCCAGCAGCGAAAAGGACAGGGGCTTGAGGCAGCCCCAGCATTTT.

The DNA for the CDR3 is TGTGCCAGCAGCCTACGGACTAGTTTAGATACGCAGTATTTT. Its protein is CASSLRTSLDTQYF. The genes are TRBV3-1 (or the pseudogene TRBV3-2) and TRBJ2-3, with 7 bases identical to TRBD2. After removal of 4 bases from V and 5 bases from J, the junction contained 6 bases not matched to a gene. This CDR3 spans 14 amino acids. Germline-derived CDR1 and CDR2 are LGHDT and YNNKEL (reference sequence).